This T cell receptor beta chain appears in the sequencing data of a study of blood T cell repertoires in COVID-19. Overall study context: COVID-19 samples collected from the United States, Italy and Spain covered acute and convalescent phases.

Germline assignment: CDR1 SGHRS and CDR2 YFSETQ. J lost 1 base, V lost 2 bases, and 2 bases had no gene match. The CDR3 loop spans 14 amino acids. Remarks on this clone: The same CDR3 also results from other DNA sequences found in this sample.

Original handling: Amplification of reference gene primers provided the estimated nucleated cell counts. Repertoires were generated with immunoSEQ multiplex PCR, while TCRdb's copy carries only in-frame clones and drops some. V, J and clone size were drawn from that table, and D and trimming were deduced from the DNA. Of 150,000 to 200,000 clones listed, roughly 89% were seen once; the top ten hold 5%. Sequenced input: peripheral blood. This TCR came from a human donor in a cohort sampled during active COVID-19. The V and J genes are TRBV5-1 and TRBJ1-1; 7 bases are a match to TRBD1. For the CDR3, the DNA is TGCGCCAGCAGCTTAGGGACAGCGAACACTGAAGCTTTCTTT. Its translation: CASSLGTANTEAFF.